The T cell receptor (beta chain) under discussion was sequenced for a study of molecular identifiers for immune sequencing clone quantification. There are a few counts of this clonotype. TCRdb reprocessed the PCR reads via MiXCR and lists one record per CDR3 protein. This sample yields around 460,000 distinct CDR3 sequences, of which about 25% are seen a single time; over 0.6% belongs to the top ten. The germline V gene encodes CDR1 SGHVS and CDR2 FNYEAQ. Unmatched junction bases numbered 5, after V lost 7 bases and J lost 3 bases. CDR3 size: 14 residues. This receptor was obtained from a human donor in good health. Some libraries in this study had Jurkat cell RNA spiked in. The V and J genes are TRBV7-6 and TRBJ1-4, with 7 bases lining up with TRBD1. The sample taken for sequencing was naive CD8+ T cells from blood, with Jurkat cell RNA spiked in. The subset was: FACS-sorted CD8+CD4-CCR7+CD45RA+ naive T cells. CDR3 coding DNA: TGTGCCAGCAACAACAGGGGCTCTAATGAAAAACTGTTTTTT. Encoded protein: CASNNRGSNEKLFF.